This TCR beta chain emerged from a study of CD8+ T cells in alopecia areata. Study as a whole: Among treated patients, oral tofacitinib was administered at 5 to 10 mg twice daily. Disease severity was quantified as SALT score of affected scalp area.

Of note for this clone: The target antigen is unknown.

Study results and caveats: Tofacitinib delivered significant drops in scalp clonality and in expanded CD8+ clones among the top 100.

The CDR3 length is 14 residues. The germline V gene encodes CDR1 SQVTM and CDR2 ANQGSEA. V lost 1 base to trimming and J lost 0 bases, with 10 bases between them. In each case, RNA was isolated and then reverse transcribed into cDNA as the sequencing template. TCRdb's table, derived via immunoSEQ multiplex PCR, lists solely in-frame clones and lacks some. This repertoire shows some 42,000 clones, more than 90% found once; its top ten account for 18%. Treatment indicated: oral pan-JAK inhibitor, 5-10 mg twice daily. Collected material from alopecia areata patients comprised lesional scalp punch biopsies and peripheral blood.

V is TRBV29-1 and J is TRBJ2-7, with D tentatively TRBD2 (5 bases). The receptor comes from a human donor with alopecia areata. The sample consisted of CD8+ T cells sorted from blood, taken at week 24, from a patient treated with tofacitinib. This chain's CDR3 is CSVEGGQSSYEQYF. Written as DNA, the CDR3 is TGCAGCGTTGAAGGAGGGCAGAGCTCCTACGAGCAGTACTTC.